The rows below give T cell receptor beta chains drawn from one sample of a study of blood T cell repertoires in COVID-19. Sequenced by immunoSEQ multiplex PCR; TCRdb stores in-frame clones only, minus some. The sample consists of more than 300,000 clones, 80% to 90% of them appearing once. The sequencing sample was made of PBMCs or T cells enriched from blood (not recorded which). Source of these receptors: a woman aged 18-35 years who had recovered from COVID-19. Both conserved end residues are part of each CDR3. A D gene is named only where the DNA matches it firmly. Clone size is shown for a subset of rows, as once, few, many or a class of expanded clone.

J gene: TRBJ2-7; D gene: NA; V gene: TRBV28; clone size: NA; CDR3 protein: CASSLGGASYEQYF; CDR3 DNA: TGTGCCAGCAGTTTAGGCGGGGCCTCCTACGAGCAGTACTTC
J gene: TRBJ2-5; D gene: NA; V gene: TRBV5-4; clone size: NA; CDR3 protein: CASSFRDFKTQYF; CDR3 DNA: TGTGCCAGCAGCTTCAGGGACTTCAAGACCCAGTACTTC
J gene: TRBJ1-1; D gene: NA; V gene: TRBV28; clone size: NA; CDR3 protein: CASSSPGEGLNTEAFF; CDR3 DNA: TGTGCCAGCAGTTCCCCAGGTGAGGGATTGAACACTGAAGCTTTCTTT
J gene: TRBJ1-3; D gene: NA; V gene: TRBV19; clone size: few; CDR3 protein: CASSPSDSGNTIYF; CDR3 DNA: TGTGCCAGTAGTCCCAGCGACTCTGGAAACACCATATATTTT
J gene: TRBJ1-2; D gene: TRBD1; V gene: TRBV4-1; clone size: few; CDR3 protein: CASSLGQGPNYGYTF; CDR3 DNA: TGCGCCAGCAGCCTAGGACAGGGGCCGAACTATGGCTACACCTTC
J gene: TRBJ1-6; D gene: TRBD1; V gene: TRBV5-1; clone size: NA; CDR3 protein: CASSGGTGKDSPLHF; CDR3 DNA: TGCGCCAGCAGCGGAGGGACAGGAAAGGATTCACCCCTCCACTTT
J gene: TRBJ2-3; D gene: NA; V gene: TRBV7-9; clone size: NA; CDR3 protein: CASSPNTDTQYF; CDR3 DNA: TGTGCCAGCAGCCCAAACACAGATACGCAGTATTTT
J gene: TRBJ1-4; D gene: TRBD1; V gene: TRBV15; clone size: few; CDR3 protein: CATSRGGQGAGEKLFF; CDR3 DNA: TGTGCCACCAGCAGAGGTGGACAGGGGGCAGGGGAAAAACTGTTTTTT
J gene: TRBJ2-2; D gene: TRBD2; V gene: TRBV2; clone size: NA; CDR3 protein: CASRKSLLAGGPGELFF; CDR3 DNA: TGTGCCAGCAGGAAAAGCTTACTAGCGGGAGGGCCCGGGGAGCTGTTTTTT
J gene: TRBJ2-1; D gene: NA; V gene: TRBV10-1; clone size: NA; CDR3 protein: CASSGVEVGRYNEQFF; CDR3 DNA: TGCGCCAGCAGTGGGGTCGAGGTTGGTAGGTACAATGAGCAGTTCTTC
J gene: TRBJ1-1; D gene: TRBD1; V gene: TRBV12-5; clone size: NA; CDR3 protein: CASGLSTGGDTEAFF; CDR3 DNA: TGTGCTAGTGGTTTGTCGACAGGGGGGGACACTGAAGCTTTCTTT
J gene: TRBJ2-2; D gene: TRBD1; V gene: TRBV6-1; clone size: NA; CDR3 protein: CASSVLDRANTGELFF; CDR3 DNA: TGTGCCAGCAGTGTCTTGGACAGGGCGAACACCGGGGAGCTGTTTTTT
J gene: TRBJ1-5; D gene: NA; V gene: TRBV12-3/TRBV12-4; clone size: once; CDR3 protein: CASSFTANQPQHF; CDR3 DNA: TGTGCCAGCAGTTTCACAGCTAATCAGCCCCAGCATTTT
J gene: TRBJ1-1; D gene: NA; V gene: TRBV28; clone size: NA; CDR3 protein: CASSPHTDGSTEAFF; CDR3 DNA: TGTGCCAGCAGCCCTCATACAGACGGAAGCACTGAAGCTTTCTTT
J gene: TRBJ2-1; D gene: NA; V gene: TRBV7-8; clone size: once; CDR3 protein: CASSRPRGNEQFF; CDR3 DNA: TGTGCCAGCAGCCGACCAAGGGGGAATGAGCAGTTCTTC
J gene: TRBJ1-2; D gene: TRBD1; V gene: TRBV14; clone size: NA; CDR3 protein: CASSQNRGYGYTF; CDR3 DNA: TGTGCCAGCAGCCAAAACAGGGGGTATGGCTACACCTTC
J gene: TRBJ1-2; D gene: NA; V gene: TRBV10-3; clone size: many; CDR3 protein: CAISLDTMAGYTF; CDR3 DNA: TGTGCCATCAGCCTTGATACAATGGCAGGCTACACCTTC
J gene: TRBJ2-2; D gene: TRBD2; V gene: TRBV5-8; clone size: NA; CDR3 protein: CASSSGLAGITGELFF; CDR3 DNA: TGTGCCAGCAGCTCGGGACTAGCGGGGATCACCGGGGAGCTGTTTTTT
J gene: TRBJ1-2; D gene: TRBD1; V gene: TRBV6-5; clone size: NA; CDR3 protein: CASRIQGAYGYTF; CDR3 DNA: TGTGCCAGCCGGATTCAGGGGGCCTATGGCTACACCTTC
J gene: TRBJ2-1; D gene: NA; V gene: TRBV2; clone size: medium-sized; CDR3 protein: CASSEARGNEQFF; CDR3 DNA: TGTGCCAGCAGTGAAGCCCGGGGAAATGAGCAGTTCTTC
J gene: TRBJ2-3; D gene: TRBD2; V gene: TRBV7-9; clone size: NA; CDR3 protein: CASTLAGGASITDTQYF; CDR3 DNA: TGTGCCAGCACACTAGCGGGAGGGGCCTCGATCACAGATACGCAGTATTTT
J gene: TRBJ1-3; D gene: NA; V gene: TRBV12-5; clone size: NA; CDR3 protein: CASGLDNSGNTIYF; CDR3 DNA: TGTGCTAGTGGTTTGGACAACTCTGGAAACACCATATATTTT
J gene: TRBJ1-2; D gene: TRBD1; V gene: TRBV7-9; clone size: NA; CDR3 protein: CASSLEGALGYTF; CDR3 DNA: TGTGCCAGCAGCTTGGAGGGGGCGCTTGGCTACACCTTC
J gene: TRBJ1-1; D gene: NA; V gene: TRBV6-5; clone size: once; CDR3 protein: CASSMDRANTEAFF; CDR3 DNA: TGTGCCAGCAGTATGGACAGAGCGAACACTGAAGCTTTCTTT
J gene: TRBJ1-2; D gene: TRBD1; V gene: TRBV9; clone size: NA; CDR3 protein: CASSSYRGGTGYGYTF; CDR3 DNA: TGTGCCAGCAGCTCCTACAGGGGTGGCACTGGATATGGCTACACCTTC
J gene: TRBJ1-6; D gene: NA; V gene: TRBV19; clone size: NA; CDR3 protein: CASSIESASNSPLHF; CDR3 DNA: TGTGCCAGTAGTATAGAGTCAGCGAGTAATTCACCCCTCCACTTT
J gene: TRBJ2-3; D gene: NA; V gene: TRBV7-9; clone size: NA; CDR3 protein: CASSLGSASTDTQYF; CDR3 DNA: TGTGCCAGCAGCCTCGGGTCAGCTAGCACAGATACGCAGTATTTT
J gene: TRBJ2-3; D gene: NA; V gene: TRBV6-5; clone size: NA; CDR3 protein: CASSYLDFGGAQYF; CDR3 DNA: TGTGCCAGCAGTTACCTTGATTTCGGAGGCGCGCAGTATTTT
J gene: TRBJ2-1; D gene: NA; V gene: TRBV5-1; clone size: NA; CDR3 protein: CASSLRSGSGNEQFF; CDR3 DNA: TGCGCCAGCAGCTTGCGTTCCGGGAGTGGCAATGAGCAGTTCTTC
J gene: TRBJ2-3; D gene: NA; V gene: TRBV5-1; clone size: NA; CDR3 protein: CASSPEFADTQYF; CDR3 DNA: TGCGCCAGCAGCCCCGAGTTCGCAGATACGCAGTATTTT
J gene: TRBJ2-5; D gene: TRBD2; V gene: TRBV3-1/TRBV3-2; clone size: NA; CDR3 protein: CASSHAPSGGTETQYF; CDR3 DNA: TGTGCCAGCAGCCACGCTCCTAGCGGGGGGACCGAGACCCAGTACTTC
J gene: TRBJ1-1; D gene: NA; V gene: TRBV30; clone size: NA; CDR3 protein: CAFSGVGTEAFF; CDR3 DNA: TGTGCCTTCTCAGGGGTAGGCACTGAAGCTTTCTTT
J gene: TRBJ2-7; D gene: NA; V gene: TRBV6-1; clone size: NA; CDR3 protein: CASSEGHYEQYF; CDR3 DNA: TGTGCCAGCAGTGAAGGACACTACGAGCAGTACTTC
J gene: TRBJ1-2; D gene: NA; V gene: TRBV5-4; clone size: once; CDR3 protein: CASSLDTNYGYTF; CDR3 DNA: TGTGCCAGCAGCTTGGACACCAACTATGGCTACACCTTC
J gene: TRBJ1-1; D gene: NA; V gene: TRBV19; clone size: NA; CDR3 protein: CASSSTLSWDTEAFF; CDR3 DNA: TGTGCCAGTAGTTCGACACTCTCCTGGGACACTGAAGCTTTCTTT
J gene: TRBJ2-5; D gene: NA; V gene: TRBV10-1; clone size: NA; CDR3 protein: CASSAGETQYF; CDR3 DNA: TGCGCCAGCAGTGCGGGTGAGACCCAGTACTTC
J gene: TRBJ1-5; D gene: NA; V gene: TRBV12-3/TRBV12-4; clone size: NA; CDR3 protein: CASSLRGGQPQHF; CDR3 DNA: TGTGCCAGCAGTTTAAGGGGGGGGCAGCCCCAGCATTTT
J gene: TRBJ1-2; D gene: NA; V gene: TRBV19; clone size: NA; CDR3 protein: CASSAHIEFNYGYTF; CDR3 DNA: TGTGCCAGTAGTGCTCACATTGAATTTAACTATGGCTACACCTTC
J gene: TRBJ1-2; D gene: NA; V gene: TRBV27; clone size: NA; CDR3 protein: CASSPRESYGYTF; CDR3 DNA: TGTGCCAGCAGCCCCAGGGAAAGCTATGGCTACACCTTC
J gene: TRBJ2-3; D gene: TRBD2; V gene: TRBV10-3; clone size: NA; CDR3 protein: CAVAGLAGVTDTQYF; CDR3 DNA: TGTGCCGTTGCGGGACTAGCGGGGGTCACAGATACGCAGTATTTT
J gene: TRBJ2-1; D gene: TRBD2; V gene: TRBV19; clone size: NA; CDR3 protein: CASRLIAGGLNEQFF; CDR3 DNA: TGTGCCAGTAGATTGATAGCGGGAGGCCTAAATGAGCAGTTCTTC
J gene: TRBJ2-3; D gene: TRBD2; V gene: TRBV5-4; clone size: NA; CDR3 protein: CASSLELSLAGGGPTDTQYF; CDR3 DNA: TGTGCCAGCAGCTTGGAGTTGTCGCTAGCGGGAGGTGGGCCGACAGATACGCAGTATTTT
J gene: TRBJ1-3; D gene: TRBD1; V gene: TRBV19; clone size: once; CDR3 protein: CASSSGGDGNTIYF; CDR3 DNA: TGTGCCAGCAGCTCAGGGGGAGATGGAAACACCATATATTTT
J gene: TRBJ1-3; D gene: NA; V gene: TRBV24-1; clone size: NA; CDR3 protein: CATSDVRGNTIYF; CDR3 DNA: TGTGCCACCAGTGATGTCCGGGGAAACACCATATATTTT
J gene: TRBJ1-1; D gene: NA; V gene: TRBV7-3; clone size: NA; CDR3 protein: CASSLTCRWGREKKNTEAFF; CDR3 DNA: TGTGCCAGCAGCTTAACTTGCAGGTGGGGCAGGGAAAAAAAGAACACTGAAGCTTTCTTT
J gene: TRBJ1-1; D gene: NA; V gene: TRBV6-5; clone size: NA; CDR3 protein: CASSNRYGNTEAFF; CDR3 DNA: TGTGCCAGCAGCAACAGGTACGGGAACACTGAAGCTTTCTTT
J gene: TRBJ2-2; D gene: NA; V gene: TRBV2; clone size: NA; CDR3 protein: CATFTGELFF; CDR3 DNA: TGTGCCACGTTCACCGGGGAGCTGTTTTTT
J gene: TRBJ1-2; D gene: NA; V gene: TRBV5-1; clone size: NA; CDR3 protein: CASSLEGAGRGYTF; CDR3 DNA: TGCGCCAGCAGCTTGGAAGGGGCCGGCCGCGGCTACACCTTC
J gene: TRBJ1-3; D gene: NA; V gene: TRBV5-8; clone size: NA; CDR3 protein: CASSLAGGTGNTIYF; CDR3 DNA: TGTGCCAGCAGCTTGGCCGGGGGGACTGGAAACACCATATATTTT
J gene: TRBJ1-6; D gene: TRBD1; V gene: TRBV2; clone size: NA; CDR3 protein: CASSLQGDGSPLHF; CDR3 DNA: TGTGCCAGCAGCTTACAGGGGGACGGGTCACCCCTCCACTTT
J gene: TRBJ2-5; D gene: NA; V gene: TRBV5-5; clone size: once; CDR3 protein: CASSPFRGAAEETQYF; CDR3 DNA: TGTGCCAGCAGTCCCTTCCGGGGGGCCGCCGAGGAGACCCAGTACTTC
J gene: TRBJ2-1; D gene: NA; V gene: TRBV25-1; clone size: NA; CDR3 protein: CASSATDYYYNEQFF; CDR3 DNA: TGTGCCAGCAGTGCCACGGACTACTACTACAATGAGCAGTTCTTC
J gene: TRBJ1-2; D gene: TRBD1; V gene: TRBV28; clone size: many; CDR3 protein: CASSFHRDSSWDGYTF; CDR3 DNA: TGTGCCAGCAGTTTCCACCGGGACAGTTCTTGGGATGGCTACACCTTC
J gene: TRBJ2-5; D gene: NA; V gene: TRBV3-1/TRBV3-2; clone size: NA; CDR3 protein: CASSRGRRETQYF; CDR3 DNA: TGTGCCAGCAGCCGAGGGAGGCGGGAGACCCAGTACTTC
J gene: TRBJ1-1; D gene: TRBD1; V gene: TRBV30; clone size: NA; CDR3 protein: CAWRGTGGWNTEAFF; CDR3 DNA: TGTGCCTGGAGGGGGACAGGGGGCTGGAACACTGAAGCTTTCTTT
J gene: TRBJ2-5; D gene: NA; V gene: TRBV5-1; clone size: NA; CDR3 protein: CASRKRQETQYF; CDR3 DNA: TGCGCCAGCAGGAAGCGGCAAGAGACCCAGTACTTC
J gene: TRBJ2-7; D gene: NA; V gene: TRBV10-1; clone size: NA; CDR3 protein: CASSEALGYEQYF; CDR3 DNA: TGCGCCAGCAGTGAAGCACTTGGCTACGAGCAGTACTTC